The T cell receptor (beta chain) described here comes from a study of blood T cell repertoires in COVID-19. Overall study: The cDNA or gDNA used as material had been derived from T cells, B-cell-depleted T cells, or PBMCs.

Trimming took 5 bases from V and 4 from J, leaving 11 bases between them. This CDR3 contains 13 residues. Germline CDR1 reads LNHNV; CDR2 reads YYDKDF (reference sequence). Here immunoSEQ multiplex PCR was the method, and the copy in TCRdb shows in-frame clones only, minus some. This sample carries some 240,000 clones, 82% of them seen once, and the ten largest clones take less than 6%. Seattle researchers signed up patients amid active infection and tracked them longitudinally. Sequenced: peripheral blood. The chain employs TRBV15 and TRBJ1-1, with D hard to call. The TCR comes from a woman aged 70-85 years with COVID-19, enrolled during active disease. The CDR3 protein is CATSYILITEAFF. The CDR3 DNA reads TGTGCCACCAGCTACATTTTAATCACTGAAGCTTTCTTT.